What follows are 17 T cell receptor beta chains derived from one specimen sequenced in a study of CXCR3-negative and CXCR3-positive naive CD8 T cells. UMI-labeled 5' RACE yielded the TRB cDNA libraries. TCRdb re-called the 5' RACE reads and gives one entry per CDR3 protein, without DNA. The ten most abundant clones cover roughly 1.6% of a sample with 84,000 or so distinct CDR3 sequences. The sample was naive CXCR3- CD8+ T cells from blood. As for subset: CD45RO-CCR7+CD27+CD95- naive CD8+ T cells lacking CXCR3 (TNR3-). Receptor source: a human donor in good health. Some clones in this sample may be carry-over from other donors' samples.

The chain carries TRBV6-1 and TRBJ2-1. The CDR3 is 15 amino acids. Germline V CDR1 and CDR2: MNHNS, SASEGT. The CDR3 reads CASSDTVSSYNEQFF.

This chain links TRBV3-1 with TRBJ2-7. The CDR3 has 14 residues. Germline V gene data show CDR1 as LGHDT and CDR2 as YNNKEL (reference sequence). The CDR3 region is CASRVSDGPYEQYF.

The CDR3 here is CASSFVIQGLVADTQYF. The chain employs TRBV28 and TRBJ2-3; TCRdb indicates TRBD1, and absent DNA this call remains unverified. The germline gives CDR1 MDHEN, CDR2 SYDVKM. The CDR3 is 17 amino acids. The whole variable domain, remainder taken from reference TRBV28 and TRBJ2-3, is DVKVTQSSRYLVKRTGEKVFLECVQDMDHENMFWYRQDPGLGLRLIYFSYDVKMKEKGDIPEGYSVSREKKERFSLILESASTNQTSMYLCASSFVIQGLVADTQYFGPGTRLTVL.

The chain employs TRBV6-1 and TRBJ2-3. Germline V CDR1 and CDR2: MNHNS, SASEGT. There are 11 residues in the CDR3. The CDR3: CASSELNTQYF.

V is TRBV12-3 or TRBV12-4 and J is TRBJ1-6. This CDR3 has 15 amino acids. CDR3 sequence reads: CASSGSGSYNSPLHF.

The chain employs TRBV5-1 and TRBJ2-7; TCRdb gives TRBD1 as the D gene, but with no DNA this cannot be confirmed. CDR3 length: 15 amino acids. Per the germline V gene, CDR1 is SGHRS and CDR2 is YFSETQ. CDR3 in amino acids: CASSFLLGQTYEQYF.

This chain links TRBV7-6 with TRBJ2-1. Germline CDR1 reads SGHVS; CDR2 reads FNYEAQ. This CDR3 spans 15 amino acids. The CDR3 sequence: CASSSAGITYNEQFF. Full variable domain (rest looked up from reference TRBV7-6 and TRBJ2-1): GAGVSQSPRYKVTKRGQDVALRCDPISGHVSLYWYRQALGQGPEFLTYFNYEAQQDKSGLPNDRFSAERPEGSISTLTIQRTEQRDSAMYRCASSSAGITYNEQFFGPGTRLTVL.

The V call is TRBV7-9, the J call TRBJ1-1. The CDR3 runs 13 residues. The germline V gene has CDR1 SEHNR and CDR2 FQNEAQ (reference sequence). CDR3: CASSWEEALEAFF. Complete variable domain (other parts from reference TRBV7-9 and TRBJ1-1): DTGVSQNPRHKITKRGQNVTFRCDPISEHNRLYWYRQTLGQGPEFLTYFQNEAQLEKSRLLSDRFSAERPKGSFSTLEIQRTEQGDSAMYLCASSWEEALEAFFGQGTRLTVV.

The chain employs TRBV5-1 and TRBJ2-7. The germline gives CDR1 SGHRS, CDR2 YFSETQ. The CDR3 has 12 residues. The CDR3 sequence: CASSQLNGEKYF.

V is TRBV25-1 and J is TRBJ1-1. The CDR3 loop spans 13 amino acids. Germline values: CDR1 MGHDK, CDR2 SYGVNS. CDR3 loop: CANSGVGIAEAFF.

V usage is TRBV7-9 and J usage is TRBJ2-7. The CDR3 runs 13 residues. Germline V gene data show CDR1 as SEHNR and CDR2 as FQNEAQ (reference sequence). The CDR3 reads CASSHRDYLGQYF.

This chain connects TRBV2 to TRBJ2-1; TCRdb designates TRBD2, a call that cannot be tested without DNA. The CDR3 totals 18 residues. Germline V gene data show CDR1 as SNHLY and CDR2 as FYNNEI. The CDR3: CASSEASGRINGEGEQFF. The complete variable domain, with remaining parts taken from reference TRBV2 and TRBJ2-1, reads EPEVTQTPSHQVTQMGQEVILRCVPISNHLYFYWYRQILGQKVEFLVSFYNNEISEKSEIFDDQFSVERPDGSNFTLKIRSTKLEDSAMYFCASSEASGRINGEGEQFFGPGTRLTVL.

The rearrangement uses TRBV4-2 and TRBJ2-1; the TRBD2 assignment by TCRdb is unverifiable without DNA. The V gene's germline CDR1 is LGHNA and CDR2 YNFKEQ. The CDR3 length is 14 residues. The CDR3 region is CASSQGTYYNEQFF.

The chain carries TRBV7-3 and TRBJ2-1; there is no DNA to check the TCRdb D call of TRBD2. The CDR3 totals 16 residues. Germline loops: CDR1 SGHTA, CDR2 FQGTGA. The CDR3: CASSLSGGQGVGEQFF. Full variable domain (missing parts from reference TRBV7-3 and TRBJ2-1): GAGVSQTPSNKVTEKGKYVELRCDPISGHTALYWYRQSLGQGPEFLIYFQGTGAADDSGLPNDRFFAVRPEGSVSTLKIQRTERGDSAVYLCASSLSGGQGVGEQFFGPGTRLTVL.

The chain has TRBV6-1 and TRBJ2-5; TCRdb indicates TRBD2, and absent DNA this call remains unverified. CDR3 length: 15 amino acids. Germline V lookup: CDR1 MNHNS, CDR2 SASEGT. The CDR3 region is CASRAPGLGFETQYF.

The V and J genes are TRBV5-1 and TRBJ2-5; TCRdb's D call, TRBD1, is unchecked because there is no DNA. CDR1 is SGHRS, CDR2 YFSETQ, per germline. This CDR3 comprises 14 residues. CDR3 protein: CASRGDQVQETQYF.

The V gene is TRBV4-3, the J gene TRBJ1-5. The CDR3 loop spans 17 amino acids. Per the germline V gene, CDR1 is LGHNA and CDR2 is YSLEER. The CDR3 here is CASSQDLTAYSNQPQHF.